This is a list of T cell receptor beta chains from one sample in a study of blood T cell repertoires in COVID-19. Only in-frame clones appear in the TCRdb table, and some are missing; sequencing was by immunoSEQ multiplex PCR. The sample shows about 500,000 clones, approximately 89% of them seen only once. The sequenced material came from peripheral blood. The receptors here all came from a man younger than 35 with COVID-19, enrolled during active disease. Each CDR3 is given with its conserved first and last residue. Each record gives: J gene, clone size, D gene, V gene, CDR3 protein, CDR3 DNA. A D gene is named only where the DNA matches it firmly. Rows may omit the clone size; those that give it use once, few, many or a size class.

TRBJ2-7 | . | . | TRBV6-6 | CASSYNNEQYF | TGTGCCAGCAGTTACAATAACGAGCAGTACTTC
TRBJ2-3 | . | . | TRBV10-3 | CAAQAGRSADTQYF | TGTGCCGCACAGGCGGGACGAAGTGCAGATACGCAGTATTTT
TRBJ1-3 | . | . | TRBV19 | CASKIKGGGSGNTIYF | TGTGCCAGTAAAATAAAGGGCGGAGGGTCTGGAAACACCATATATTTT
TRBJ1-2 | many | TRBD1 | TRBV27 | CASSLSADRGYYGYTF | TGTGCCAGCAGTTTATCGGCGGACAGGGGTTACTATGGCTACACCTTC
TRBJ2-7 | . | . | TRBV30 | CAWSSDSSYEQYF | TGTGCCTGGAGTTCGGACAGCAGCTACGAGCAGTACTTC
TRBJ2-7 | . | . | TRBV30 | CASLNRDFSYEQYF | TGTGCCTCCCTCAACCGGGACTTCTCCTACGAGCAGTACTTC
TRBJ1-4 | . | TRBD1 | TRBV9 | CASSVDGTGGGEKLFF | TGTGCCAGCAGCGTAGATGGGACAGGGGGCGGTGAAAAACTGTTTTTT
TRBJ2-5 | . | TRBD1 | TRBV6-6 | CASSNTGGRETQYF | TGTGCCAGCAGTAACACAGGGGGCCGGGAGACCCAGTACTTC
TRBJ1-1 | . | . | TRBV2 | CASTRTGMNTEAFF | TGTGCCAGCACCCGGACGGGGATGAACACTGAAGCTTTCTTT
TRBJ1-1 | . | . | TRBV19 | CASTSYPWEAFF | TGTGCCAGTACCTCCTACCCTTGGGAGGCTTTCTTT
TRBJ2-7 | . | . | TRBV12-3/TRBV12-4 | CASSYDSYEQYF | TGTGCCAGCAGTTACGACAGCTACGAGCAGTACTTC
TRBJ2-5 | . | . | TRBV6-4 | CASSDGEKTQYF | TGTGCCAGCAGTGACGGGGAGAAGACCCAGTACTTC
TRBJ2-3 | . | . | TRBV28 | CASSLVGGSTDTQYF | TGTGCCAGCAGTTTAGTGGGAGGATCCACAGATACGCAGTATTTT
TRBJ2-1 | . | . | TRBV7-8 | CASSRALSGSAYNEQFF | TGTGCCAGCAGCCGCGCCCTCAGCGGATCCGCCTACAATGAGCAGTTCTTC
TRBJ1-2 | . | . | TRBV6-5 | CATQRQAYGYTF | TGTGCCACCCAACGTCAGGCTTATGGCTACACCTTC
TRBJ2-3 | . | TRBD1 | TRBV5-1 | CASSLGTGVSTDTQYF | TGCGCCAGCAGCTTGGGTACAGGGGTAAGCACAGATACGCAGTATTTT
TRBJ1-2 | . | TRBD1 | TRBV9 | CASRYGPGQGSILGNYGYTF | TGTGCCAGCAGATACGGTCCGGGACAGGGGTCAATTTTGGGTAACTATGGCTACACCTTC
TRBJ2-5 | . | . | TRBV20-1 | CSAAGQETQYF | TGCAGTGCTGCGGGGCAAGAGACCCAGTACTTC
TRBJ2-1 | . | TRBD1 | TRBV27 | CASSTGTGDNEQFF | TGTGCCAGCAGTACCGGGACAGGGGACAATGAGCAGTTCTTC
TRBJ1-5 | . | . | TRBV6-1 | CASSESVSSQPQHF | TGTGCCAGCAGTGAATCCGTTTCGAGTCAGCCCCAGCATTTT
TRBJ2-7 | . | TRBD2 | TRBV3-1/TRBV3-2 | CASSPLAGAGEQYF | TGTGCCAGCAGCCCTTTAGCGGGAGCTGGGGAGCAGTACTTC
TRBJ1-1 | . | . | TRBV6-5 | CASSYSMAQNTEAFF | TGTGCCAGCAGTTACTCGATGGCCCAGAACACTGAAGCTTTCTTT
TRBJ1-3 | . | TRBD1 | TRBV15 | CATSGDRDISGNTIYF | TGTGCCACCAGCGGCGACAGGGATATCTCTGGAAACACCATATATTTT
TRBJ2-4 | . | . | TRBV7-9 | CASSPGALNIQYF | TGTGCCAGCAGTCCAGGGGCGCTGAACATTCAGTACTTC
TRBJ1-6 | . | TRBD1 | TRBV7-8 | CASSPGQGASPLHF | TGTGCCAGCAGCCCGGGACAGGGGGCTTCACCCCTCCACTTT
TRBJ2-7 | . | TRBD1 | TRBV28 | CATNVPWTGGREQYF | TGTGCCACCAACGTACCTTGGACAGGGGGCCGCGAGCAGTACTTC
TRBJ1-2 | . | . | TRBV5-1 | CASSFTGNYGYTF | TGCGCCAGCAGCTTCACAGGGAACTATGGCTACACCTTC
TRBJ1-5 | . | . | TRBV19 | CASSTGVLSNQPQHF | TGTGCCAGTAGTACAGGGGTACTGAGCAATCAGCCCCAGCATTTT
TRBJ1-1 | . | . | TRBV5-4 | CASSLAQGTEAFF | TGTGCCAGCAGCTTGGCCCAGGGCACTGAAGCTTTCTTT
TRBJ2-7 | once | TRBD1 | TRBV5-1 | CASSSGQGSYEQYF | TGCGCCAGCAGCTCGGGACAGGGAAGCTACGAGCAGTACTTC
TRBJ2-5 | . | TRBD1 | TRBV19 | CASSHRTGEETQYF | TGTGCCAGTAGTCACCGGACAGGAGAAGAGACCCAGTACTTC
TRBJ1-5 | . | TRBD1 | TRBV6-2/TRBV6-3 | CASSYATDRPSSQPQHF | TGTGCCAGCAGCTATGCGACGGACAGGCCTTCTTCTCAGCCCCAGCATTTT
TRBJ2-2 | few | TRBD2 | TRBV10-1 | CASSGPGLAGTGELFF | TGCGCCAGCAGCGGCCCGGGACTAGCGGGAACCGGGGAGCTGTTTTTT
TRBJ2-1 | . | . | TRBV7-9 | CASSLLSSDEQFF | TGTGCCAGCAGCCTTCTGTCGTCGGATGAGCAGTTCTTC
TRBJ2-5 | . | TRBD1 | TRBV3-1/TRBV3-2 | CASSPGQGARETQYF | TGTGCCAGCAGCCCCGGACAGGGGGCGCGGGAGACCCAGTACTTC
TRBJ2-1 | . | TRBD2 | TRBV7-3 | CASSSTRGGGYNEQFF | TGTGCCAGCAGCTCCACCCGAGGCGGGGGCTACAATGAGCAGTTCTTC
TRBJ2-2 | few | TRBD2 | TRBV11-2 | CASSLDGRGVPGELFF | TGTGCCAGCAGCTTAGATGGGAGGGGTGTCCCCGGGGAGCTGTTTTTT
TRBJ2-3 | . | . | TRBV6-5 | CASNSLSTDTQYF | TGTGCCAGCAACTCCTTATCCACAGATACGCAGTATTTT
TRBJ2-7 | . | . | TRBV21-1 | CASSNGGTVNEQYF | TGTGCCAGCAGCAACGGGGGGACCGTCAACGAGCAGTACTTC
TRBJ1-2 | . | . | TRBV2 | CASSEGADYGYTF | TGTGCCAGCAGTGAGGGGGCGGACTATGGCTACACCTTC
TRBJ2-5 | . | . | TRBV7-8 | CASSLVEYETQYF | TGTGCCAGCAGCTTAGTGGAGTACGAGACCCAGTACTTC
TRBJ2-7 | few | . | TRBV19 | CASSLAYNYEQYF | TGTGCCAGTAGTTTAGCGTACAACTACGAGCAGTACTTC
TRBJ1-2 | . | . | TRBV6-5 | CASSYLEGSYGYTF | TGTGCCAGCAGTTACCTGGAGGGGAGCTATGGCTACACCTTC
TRBJ2-6 | . | . | TRBV13 | CASSEPQGSNVLTF | TGTGCCAGCAGCGAACCCCAGGGATCCAACGTCCTGACTTTC
TRBJ2-5 | . | . | TRBV11-2 | CASTPGRAMVETQYF | TGTGCCAGCACCCCGGGCAGGGCGATGGTAGAGACCCAGTACTTC
TRBJ2-1 | . | TRBD2 | TRBV19 | CASSPGLAGSSYNEQFF | TGTGCCAGTAGCCCTGGACTAGCGGGCAGCTCCTACAATGAGCAGTTCTTC
TRBJ1-1 | . | . | TRBV18 | CASSPQGNTEAFF | TGTGCCAGCTCACCGCAGGGCAACACTGAAGCTTTCTTT
TRBJ1-1 | . | . | TRBV12-5 | CASGPRVNTEAFF | TGTGCTAGTGGCCCTCGGGTGAACACTGAAGCTTTCTTT
TRBJ2-1 | once | . | TRBV7-2 | CASSRDFASEQFF | TGTGCCAGCAGCAGGGACTTTGCAAGTGAGCAGTTCTTC
TRBJ2-1 | . | TRBD2 | TRBV28 | CASSPSGRRYNEQFF | TGTGCCAGCAGCCCTAGCGGGAGGCGCTACAATGAGCAGTTCTTC
TRBJ1-6 | . | TRBD1 | TRBV4-2 | CASSQDRGRLPLHF | TGTGCCAGCAGCCAAGATAGGGGGCGCTTACCCCTCCACTTT
TRBJ2-3 | . | . | TRBV11-2 | CASSPGDPTDTQYF | TGTGCCAGCAGCCCAGGGGACCCCACAGATACGCAGTATTTT
TRBJ1-6 | . | . | TRBV11-2 | CASSSPRGYSYNSPLHF | TGTGCCAGCAGCTCCCCGCGGGGGTACTCCTATAATTCACCCCTCCACTTT
TRBJ2-7 | . | . | TRBV3-1/TRBV3-2 | CASSQGGMGGYEQYF | TGTGCCAGCAGCCAAGGGGGGATGGGGGGCTACGAGCAGTACTTC
TRBJ2-5 | . | . | TRBV3-1/TRBV3-2 | CASSQVQETQYF | TGTGCCAGCAGCCAAGTGCAGGAGACCCAGTACTTC
TRBJ2-7 | once | . | TRBV30 | CAWRDFSGSSYEQYF | TGTGCCTGGAGGGATTTTAGCGGCAGCTCCTACGAGCAGTACTTC
TRBJ2-7 | . | . | TRBV5-4 | CASSRGGGRASSYEQYF | TGTGCCAGCAGCAGGGGCGGGGGCCGCGCAAGCTCCTACGAGCAGTACTTC